This T cell receptor (beta chain) originates from a study of T-cell reconstitution after alpha-beta-depleted transplantation in children. General study points: Reports say that about two months after transplant, the alpha-beta T cells came out of several hundred graft clones that had expanded.

The V and J ends lost 0 bases and 5 bases, in that order; junction bases with no gene match: 2. Germline V gene lookup returns CDR1 LNHNV and CDR2 YYDKDF (reference sequence). The CDR3 extends over 14 amino acids. This clonotype was found a few times. Antigen specificity is unknown. The library targeted TCRbeta and was prepared with unique molecular identifiers. TCRdb passed the PCR reads through MiXCR, listing each CDR3 protein once. The sample shows 500,000 to 600,000 distinct CDR3 sequences, roughly a quarter of them seen only once. The chain couples TRBV15 to TRBJ2-7; 9 bases fit TRBD2. This clonotype was sampled from a boy in the first two years of life with Wiskott-Aldrich syndrome, due to receive a stem cell transplant. The sample in question was PBMCs, obtained before TCRalphabeta/CD19-depleted stem cell transplant. The CDR3 here is CATSRDGLAHEQYF. The DNA of the CDR3 is TGTGCCACCAGCAGAGATGGACTAGCGCACGAGCAGTACTTC. The full variable domain, with the rest looked up from reference TRBV15 and TRBJ2-7, is DAMVIQNPRYQVTQFGKPVTLSCSQTLNHNVMYWYQQKSSQAPKLLFHYYDKDFNNEADTPDNFQSRRPNTSFCFLDIRSPGLGDTAMYLCATSRDGLAHEQYFGPGTRLTVT.